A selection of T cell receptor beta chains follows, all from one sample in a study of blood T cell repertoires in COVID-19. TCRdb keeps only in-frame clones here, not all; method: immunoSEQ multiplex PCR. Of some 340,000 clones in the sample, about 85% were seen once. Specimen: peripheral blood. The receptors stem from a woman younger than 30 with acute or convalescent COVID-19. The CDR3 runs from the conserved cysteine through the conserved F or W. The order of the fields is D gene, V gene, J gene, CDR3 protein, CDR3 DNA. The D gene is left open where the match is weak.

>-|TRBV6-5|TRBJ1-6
CATRVGNSPLHF
TGTGCCACTCGGGTGGGTAATTCACCCCTCCACTTT
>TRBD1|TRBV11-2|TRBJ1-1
CASSWDRGNEAFF
TGTGCCAGCAGTTGGGACAGGGGAAATGAAGCTTTCTTT
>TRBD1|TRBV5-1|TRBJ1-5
CASSLSSGTGFYQPQHF
TGCGCCAGCAGCTTGTCCTCCGGGACAGGTTTCTATCAGCCCCAGCATTTT
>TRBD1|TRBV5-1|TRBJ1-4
CASSTGVTNEKLFF
TGCGCCAGTAGTACAGGGGTGACTAATGAAAAACTGTTTTTT
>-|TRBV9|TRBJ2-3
CASSVGAGAAATDTQYF
TGTGCCAGCAGCGTAGGGGCGGGGGCAGCGGCAACAGATACGCAGTATTTT
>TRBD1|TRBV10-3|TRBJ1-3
CATPGTVRLLFKNTIYF
TGTGCCACCCCTGGGACAGTACGATTGTTGTTCAAAAACACCATATATTTT
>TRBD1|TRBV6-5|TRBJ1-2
CASSRTGARYGYTF
TGTGCCAGCAGTCGGACAGGGGCTCGCTATGGCTACACCTTC
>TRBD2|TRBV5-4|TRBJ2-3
CASSSGRAGADTQYF
TGTGCCAGCAGCTCCGGTCGAGCGGGAGCAGATACGCAGTATTTT
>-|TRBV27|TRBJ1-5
CASSFRGQPQHF
TGTGCCAGCAGTTTTCGAGGTCAGCCCCAGCATTTT
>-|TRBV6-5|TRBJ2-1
CASNLQGGGSNEQFF
TGTGCCAGCAACCTACAGGGGGGAGGGAGCAATGAGCAGTTCTTC